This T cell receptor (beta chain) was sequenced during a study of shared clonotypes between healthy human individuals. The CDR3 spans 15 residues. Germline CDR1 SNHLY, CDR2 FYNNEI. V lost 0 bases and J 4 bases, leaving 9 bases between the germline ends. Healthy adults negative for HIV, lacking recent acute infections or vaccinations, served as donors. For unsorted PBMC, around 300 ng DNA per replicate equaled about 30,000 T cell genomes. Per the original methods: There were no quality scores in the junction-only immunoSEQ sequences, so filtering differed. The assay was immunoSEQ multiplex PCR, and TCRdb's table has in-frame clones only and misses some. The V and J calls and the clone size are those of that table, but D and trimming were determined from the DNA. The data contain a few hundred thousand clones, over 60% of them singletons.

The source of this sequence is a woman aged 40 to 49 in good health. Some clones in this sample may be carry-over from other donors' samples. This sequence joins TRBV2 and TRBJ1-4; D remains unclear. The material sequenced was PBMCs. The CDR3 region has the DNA TGTGCCAGCAGTGAAGCGCTTGGCAATAATGAAAAACTGTTTTTT. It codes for CASSEALGNNEKLFF.